This T cell receptor beta chain was recovered during a study of OX40 agonist ivuxolimab in advanced cancers. The repertoire was sequenced with immunoSEQ multiplex PCR; TCRdb's copy has only in-frame clones and lacks some. The sample holds about 28,000 clones, 82% seen once. The CDR3 has 14 residues. The germline gives CDR1 MRHNA, CDR2 SNTAGT. Trimming removed 4 bases from V and 5 bases from J; junction bases left unmatched: 3. The V and J genes are TRBV6-4 and TRBJ2-1; 9 nucleotides match TRBD1. The receptor was derived from an adult with an advanced solid tumor such as melanoma, head and neck, liver or kidney cancer. The sample consisted of CD4+ or CD8+ T cells sorted from blood, taken in a trial of the OX40 agonist ivuxolimab. CDR3 nucleotides: TGTGCCAGCAGTGTACAGGGGGCCAACAATGAGCAGTTCTTC. Residues: CASSVQGANNEQFF.